The sequence of this TCR beta chain was determined in a study of T cells of healthy individuals (dated by TCRdb to 2016 to 2018). The table lists this clonotype with a few counts. Its binding antigen is unknown. No much larger clone exists at a distance of one base, and base qualities are not known. Clipping removes 4 bases from V and 9 bases from J, with 13 as the unmatched junction base count. Inclusive of the bounding cysteine and phenylalanine, the CDR3 is 17 residues long. Here the CDR3 DNA is all that survives: 51 bases in frame from base 1. CDR1 and CDR2, per the germline V gene, are SGHTA and FQGNSA. The receptor library was made with 5' RACE. Sequenced on an Illumina MiSeq. The raw public reads went through TCRdb reprocessing: fastp at Q25, MiXCR clone calling, in-frame beta chains kept. Every CDR3 protein is listed once, alongside the most common genes and DNA of its rows. This sample has more than 85,000 distinct CDR3 sequences in its table, and 17% of those were observed once. The ten largest account for about 6.2% of the sample.

This sequence originates from a human donor in good health. The rearranged segments are TRBV7-2 and TRBJ1-6; TRBD1 lines up with 9 middle nucleotides. This receptor carries the CDR3 CASSSAPYRGRSSPLHF. The nucleotide sequence is given as TGTGCCAGCAGCTCCGCCCCGTACAGGGGGCGTAGTTCACCCCTCCACTTT.